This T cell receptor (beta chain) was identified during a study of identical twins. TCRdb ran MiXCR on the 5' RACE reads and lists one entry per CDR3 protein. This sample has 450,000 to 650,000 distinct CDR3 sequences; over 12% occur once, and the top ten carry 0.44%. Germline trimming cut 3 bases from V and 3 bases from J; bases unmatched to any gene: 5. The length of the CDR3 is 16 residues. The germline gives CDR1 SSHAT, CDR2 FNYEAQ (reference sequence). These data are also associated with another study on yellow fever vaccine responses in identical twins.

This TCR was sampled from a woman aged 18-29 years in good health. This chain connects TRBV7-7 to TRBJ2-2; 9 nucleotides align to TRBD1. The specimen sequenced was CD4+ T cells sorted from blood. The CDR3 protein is CASSFGTGPDTGELFF. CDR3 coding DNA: TGTGCCAGCAGCTTTGGGACAGGGCCCGACACCGGGGAGCTGTTTTTT.